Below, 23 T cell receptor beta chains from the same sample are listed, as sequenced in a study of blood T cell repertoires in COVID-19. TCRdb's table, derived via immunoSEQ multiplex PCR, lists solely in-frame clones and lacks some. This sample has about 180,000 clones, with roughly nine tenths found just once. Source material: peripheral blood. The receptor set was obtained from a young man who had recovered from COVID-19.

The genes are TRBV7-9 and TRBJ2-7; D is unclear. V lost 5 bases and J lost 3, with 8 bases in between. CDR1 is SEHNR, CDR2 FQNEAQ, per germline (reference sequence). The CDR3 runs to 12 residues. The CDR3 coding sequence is TGTGCCAGCAGCCCTAACTTCTACGAGCAGTACTTC. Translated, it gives CASSPNFYEQYF.

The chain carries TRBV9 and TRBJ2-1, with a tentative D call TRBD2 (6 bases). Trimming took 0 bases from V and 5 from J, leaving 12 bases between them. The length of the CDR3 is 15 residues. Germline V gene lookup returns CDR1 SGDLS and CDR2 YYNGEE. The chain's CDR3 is CASSVGSGEDNEQFF. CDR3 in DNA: TGTGCCAGCAGCGTAGGATCGGGAGAGGACAATGAGCAGTTCTTC.

The DNA of the CDR3 is TGCGCCAGCAGCCAAAACACAGGGGAAATTCGGGCTTTCTTT. Translating it yields CASSQNTGEIRAFF. V is TRBV4-1 and J is TRBJ1-1, with TRBD1 identical over 7 bases. The CDR3 runs to 14 residues. J lost 11 bases, V lost 2 bases, and 11 bases had no gene match. Looked up from germline, CDR1 is MGHRA and CDR2 is YSYEKL.

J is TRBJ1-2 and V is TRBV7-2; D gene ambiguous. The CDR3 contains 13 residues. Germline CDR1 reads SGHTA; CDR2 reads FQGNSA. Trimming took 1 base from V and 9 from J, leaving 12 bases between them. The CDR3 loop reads CASSLDGGKSYTF. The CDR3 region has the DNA TGTGCCAGCAGCTTAGATGGAGGGAAGAGCTACACCTTC.

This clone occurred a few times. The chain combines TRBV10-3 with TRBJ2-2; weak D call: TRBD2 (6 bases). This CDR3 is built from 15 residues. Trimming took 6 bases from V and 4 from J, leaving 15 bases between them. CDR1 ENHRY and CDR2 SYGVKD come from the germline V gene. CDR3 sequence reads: CAIRPAGGSTGELFF. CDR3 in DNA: TGTGCCATCAGGCCCGCCGGGGGTTCCACCGGGGAGCTGTTTTTT.

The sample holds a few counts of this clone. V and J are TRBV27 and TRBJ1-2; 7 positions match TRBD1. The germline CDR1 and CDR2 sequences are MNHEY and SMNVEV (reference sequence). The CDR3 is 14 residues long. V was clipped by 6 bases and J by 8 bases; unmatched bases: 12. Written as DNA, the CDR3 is TGTGCCAGCAGGGCGGACAGGACGACAGGGGGCTACACCTTC. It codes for CASRADRTTGGYTF.

This CDR3 is CASRRAGSAGEQYF. The CDR3 DNA reads TGTGCCAGCAGACGAGCGGGATCGGCTGGAGAGCAGTACTTC. V gene TRBV27 combines with J gene TRBJ2-7, with 7 bases aligning to TRBD2. CDR1 MNHEY and CDR2 SMNVEV come from the germline V gene (reference sequence). The CDR3 is 14 residues long. The trim removed 6 bases at V and 7 bases at J, leaving 12 bases unmatched.

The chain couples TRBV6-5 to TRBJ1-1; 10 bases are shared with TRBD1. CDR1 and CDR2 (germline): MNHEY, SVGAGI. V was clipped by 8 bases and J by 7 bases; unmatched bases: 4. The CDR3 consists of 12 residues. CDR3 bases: TGTGCCAGCGGGGACAGGGGTTTTGAAGCTTTCTTT. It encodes CASGDRGFEAFF.

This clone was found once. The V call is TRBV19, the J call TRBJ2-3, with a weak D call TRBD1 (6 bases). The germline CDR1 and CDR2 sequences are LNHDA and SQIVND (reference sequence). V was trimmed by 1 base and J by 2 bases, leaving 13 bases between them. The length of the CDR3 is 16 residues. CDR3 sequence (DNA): TGTGCCAGTAGTATAGGGGACATCCTTTTCACAGATACGCAGTATTTT. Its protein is CASSIGDILFTDTQYF.

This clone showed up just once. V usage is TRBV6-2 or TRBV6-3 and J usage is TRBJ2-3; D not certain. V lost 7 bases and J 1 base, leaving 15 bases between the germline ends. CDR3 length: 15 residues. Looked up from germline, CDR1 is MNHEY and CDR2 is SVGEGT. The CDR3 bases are TGTGCCAGCAACCCCCATAGCCTGGGCACAGATACGCAGTATTTT. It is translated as CASNPHSLGTDTQYF.

As DNA, the CDR3 is TGTGCCAGCACTAAAAGGGGTGGCACCGGGGAGCTGTTTTTT. It is translated as CASTKRGGTGELFF. The chain has TRBV2 and TRBJ2-2, with D perhaps matching TRBD1 (5 bases). The length of the CDR3 is 14 residues. The germline V gene has CDR1 SNHLY and CDR2 FYNNEI. The V end lost 7 bases, the J end lost 4 bases, and 13 bases lay between the germline ends. The full variable domain, with the rest looked up from reference TRBV2 and TRBJ2-2, is EPEVTQTPSHQVTQMGQEVILRCVPISNHLYFYWYRQILGQKVEFLVSFYNNEISEKSEIFDDQFSVERPDGSNFTLKIRSTKLEDSAMYFCASTKRGGTGELFFGEGSRLTVL.

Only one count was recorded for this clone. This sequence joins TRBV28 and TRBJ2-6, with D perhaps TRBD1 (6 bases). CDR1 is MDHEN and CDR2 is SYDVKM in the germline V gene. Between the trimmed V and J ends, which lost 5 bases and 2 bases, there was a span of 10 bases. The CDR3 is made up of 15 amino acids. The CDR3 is CASSTQGPGANVLTF. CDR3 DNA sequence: TGTGCCAGCAGTACCCAGGGGCCTGGGGCCAACGTCCTGACTTTC.

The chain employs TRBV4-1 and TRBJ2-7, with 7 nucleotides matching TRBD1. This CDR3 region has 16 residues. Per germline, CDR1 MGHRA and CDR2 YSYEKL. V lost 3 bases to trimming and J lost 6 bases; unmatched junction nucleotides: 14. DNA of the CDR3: TGCGCCAGCAGCCATCCCCCGGACAGGTTCCCCGGCGAGCAGTACTTC. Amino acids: CASSHPPDRFPGEQYF.

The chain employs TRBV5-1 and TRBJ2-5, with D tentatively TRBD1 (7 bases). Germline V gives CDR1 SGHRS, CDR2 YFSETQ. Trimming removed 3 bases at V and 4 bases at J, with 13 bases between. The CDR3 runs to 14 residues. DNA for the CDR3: TGCGCCAGCAGCTCCGGAGGGGGCGCAGAGACCCAGTACTTC. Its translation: CASSSGGGAETQYF.

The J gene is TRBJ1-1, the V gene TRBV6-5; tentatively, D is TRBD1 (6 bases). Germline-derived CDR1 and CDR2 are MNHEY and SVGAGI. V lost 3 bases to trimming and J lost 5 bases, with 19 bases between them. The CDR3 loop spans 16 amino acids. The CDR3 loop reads CASSYQGPEMVTEAFF. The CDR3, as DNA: TGTGCCAGCAGTTATCAGGGGCCTGAGATGGTGACTGAAGCTTTCTTT.

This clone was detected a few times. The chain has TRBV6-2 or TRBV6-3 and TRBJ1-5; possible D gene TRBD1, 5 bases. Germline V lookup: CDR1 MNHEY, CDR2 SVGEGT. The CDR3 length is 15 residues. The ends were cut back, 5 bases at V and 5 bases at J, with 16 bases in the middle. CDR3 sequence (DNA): TGTGCCAGCAGTAAACTCAGGGATTGGTATCAGCCCCAGCATTTT. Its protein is CASSKLRDWYQPQHF.

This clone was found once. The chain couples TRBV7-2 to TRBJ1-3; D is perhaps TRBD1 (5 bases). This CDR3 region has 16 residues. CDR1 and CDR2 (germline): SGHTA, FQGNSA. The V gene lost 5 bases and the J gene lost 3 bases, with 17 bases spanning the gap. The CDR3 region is CASSHGSLRDGNTIYF. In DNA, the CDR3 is TGTGCCAGCAGCCACGGGAGCCTCAGGGATGGAAACACCATATATTTT.

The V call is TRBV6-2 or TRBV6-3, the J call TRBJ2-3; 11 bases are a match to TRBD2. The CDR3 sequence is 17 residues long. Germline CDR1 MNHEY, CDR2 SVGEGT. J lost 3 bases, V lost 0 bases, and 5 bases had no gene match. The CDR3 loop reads CASSYSLGLAETDTQYF. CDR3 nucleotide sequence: TGTGCCAGCAGTTACTCCTTGGGACTAGCGGAAACAGATACGCAGTATTTT.

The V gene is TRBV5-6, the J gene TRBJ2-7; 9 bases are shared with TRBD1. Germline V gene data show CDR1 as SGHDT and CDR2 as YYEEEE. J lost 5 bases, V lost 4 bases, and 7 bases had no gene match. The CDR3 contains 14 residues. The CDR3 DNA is TGTGCCAGCAGCGGGGACAGGGAACTGGACGAGCAGTACTTC. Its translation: CASSGDRELDEQYF.

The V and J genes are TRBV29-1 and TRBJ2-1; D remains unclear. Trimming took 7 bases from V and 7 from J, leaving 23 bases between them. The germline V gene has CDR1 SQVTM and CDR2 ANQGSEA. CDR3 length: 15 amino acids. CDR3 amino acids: CSALNPGINKNEQFF. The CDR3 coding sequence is TGCAGCGCCCTGAATCCGGGTATTAATAAGAATGAGCAGTTCTTC.

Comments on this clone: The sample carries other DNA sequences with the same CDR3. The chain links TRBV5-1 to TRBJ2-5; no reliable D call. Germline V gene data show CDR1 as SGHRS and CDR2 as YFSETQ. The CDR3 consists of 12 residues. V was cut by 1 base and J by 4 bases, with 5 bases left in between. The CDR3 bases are TGCGCCAGCAGCTTGCCGGGAGAGACCCAGTACTTC. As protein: CASSLPGETQYF. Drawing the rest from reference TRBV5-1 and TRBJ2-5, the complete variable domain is KAGVTQTPRYLIKTRGQQVTLSCSPISGHRSVSWYQQTPGQGLQFLFEYFSETQRNKGNFPGRFSGRQFSNSRSEMNVSTLELGDSALYLCASSLPGETQYFGPGTRLLVL.

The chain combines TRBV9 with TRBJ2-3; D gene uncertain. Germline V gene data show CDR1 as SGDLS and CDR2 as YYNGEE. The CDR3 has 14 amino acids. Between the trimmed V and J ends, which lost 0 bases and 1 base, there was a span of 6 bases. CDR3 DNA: TGTGCCAGCAGCGTAGCAAGAGGCACAGATACGCAGTATTTT. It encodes CASSVARGTDTQYF.

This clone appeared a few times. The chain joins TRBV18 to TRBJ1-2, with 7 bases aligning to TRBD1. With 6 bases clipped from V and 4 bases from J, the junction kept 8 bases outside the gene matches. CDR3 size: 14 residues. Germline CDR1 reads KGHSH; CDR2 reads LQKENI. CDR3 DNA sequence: TGTGCCAGCTCTCAAACAGGGGAAGCCTATGGCTACACCTTC. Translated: CASSQTGEAYGYTF.